These 9 T cell receptor beta chains came from one sample sequenced in a study of radiation and T cells in renal cell carcinoma. Data came from immunoSEQ multiplex PCR; TCRdb stores just in-frame clones and leaves some out. The table shows about 140,000 clones, with approximately 82% occurring only once. The time point is: baseline pretreatment blood. Treatment in this sample: 15 Gy SBRT to primary tumor, nephrectomy 4 weeks later. This sample comprised blood, obtained from a patient whose treatment included radiotherapy and nephrectomy. The receptors here all came from a woman between 50 and 59 years old with renal cell carcinoma.

The chain has TRBV6-5 and TRBJ1-1; the match to TRBD1 covers 7 bases. Germline V gene data show CDR1 as MNHEY and CDR2 as SVGAGI. V was clipped by 7 bases and J by 4 bases; unmatched bases: 6. This CDR3 spans 13 amino acids. DNA of the CDR3: TGTGCCAGCAAGAGACAGGGCTTCACTGAAGCTTTCTTT. Translation: CASKRQGFTEAFF.

The rearrangement joins TRBV9 to TRBJ1-5; 9 bases agree with TRBD1. CDR1 and CDR2 from the germline V gene are SGDLS and YYNGEE. The length of the CDR3 is 15 residues. J was trimmed by 8 bases and V by 0 bases; bases with no gene match: 6. DNA for the CDR3: TGTGCCAGCAGCGTAGTTGGGGACAGGGACGAGCCCCAGCATTTT. As protein: CASSVVGDRDEPQHF.

This chain connects TRBV28 to TRBJ1-2; D is perhaps TRBD1 (5 bases). Germline values: CDR1 MDHEN, CDR2 SYDVKM. This CDR3 is built from 14 residues. The ends were cut back, 2 bases at V and 4 bases at J, with 11 bases in the middle. The CDR3 is CASSLGGIGYGYTF. Here the CDR3 DNA reads TGTGCCAGCAGTTTAGGGGGGATTGGCTATGGCTACACCTTC.

The chain combines TRBV4-1 with TRBJ2-2; D not certain. Germline loops: CDR1 MGHRA, CDR2 YSYEKL. V lost 1 base and J lost 0, with 9 bases in between. The length of the CDR3 is 16 residues. The CDR3 sequence is CASSQVSSSNTGELFF. The CDR3 DNA follows: TGCGCCAGCAGCCAAGTTAGCTCCTCGAACACCGGGGAGCTGTTTTTT.

The chain carries TRBV7-2 and TRBJ1-4; 7 positions match TRBD1. The trim removed 6 bases at V and 3 bases at J, leaving 4 bases unmatched. In germline, CDR1 is SGHTA, CDR2 FQGNSA. The CDR3 length is 14 residues. CDR3: CASSPTGPNEKLFF. For the CDR3, the DNA is TGTGCCAGCAGTCCGACAGGGCCTAATGAAAAACTGTTTTTT.

The chain recombines TRBV9 with TRBJ1-1, with a possible D match to TRBD1 (6 bases). The CDR3 is 16 amino acids. Trimming removed 0 bases at V and 5 bases at J, with 17 bases between. Germline values: CDR1 SGDLS, CDR2 YYNGEE. CDR3 coding DNA: TGTGCCAGCAGCGTAGACGGGGGGCAAGAAGTTACTGAAGCTTTCTTT. Protein sequence: CASSVDGGQEVTEAFF.

This clone was seen many times. The rearrangement links TRBV30 to TRBJ1-6; the match to TRBD1 covers 9 bases. Losses at the gene ends were 8 bases for V and 10 bases for J; bases not matched to a gene: 9. This CDR3 has 13 amino acids. CDR1 and CDR2 (germline): GTSNPN, SVGIG (reference sequence). CDR3 in amino acids: CAARDRVSSPLHF. The CDR3 nucleotides read TGTGCCGCGAGGGACAGGGTATCCTCACCCCTCCACTTT.

The chain has TRBV19 and TRBJ1-1; D is possibly TRBD1 (6 bases). The ends were cut back, 5 bases at V and 1 base at J, with 11 bases in the middle. The germline V gene has CDR1 LNHDA and CDR2 SQIVND (reference sequence). The CDR3 loop spans 14 amino acids. The CDR3 nucleotides are TGTGCCAGTAGTTTACAGGGAGAGAACACTGAAGCTTTCTTT. It encodes CASSLQGENTEAFF.

The sample holds one count of this clone. The rearrangement links TRBV5-1 to TRBJ2-1, with 11 bases fitting TRBD2. Trimming at V came to 4 bases and at J to 15 bases, leaving 6 bases not matched to a gene. Germline values: CDR1 SGHRS, CDR2 YFSETQ. CDR3 length equals 12 residues. Written as DNA, the CDR3 is TGCGCCAGCAGCGGTGGACTAGCGGGCCTGTTCTTC. Residues: CASSGGLAGLFF.